This T cell receptor (beta chain) stems from a study of OX40 agonist ivuxolimab in advanced cancers. Study-wide background: Dosing consisted of intravenous ivuxolimab at 0.01 to 10 mg/kg every 2 weeks.

CDR1 and CDR2 from the germline V gene are SNHLY and FYNNEI. CDR3 length equals 14 residues. The V end lost 6 bases, the J end lost 1 base, and 12 bases lay between the germline ends. TCRdb keeps only in-frame clones here, not all; method: immunoSEQ multiplex PCR. The table has tens of thousands of clones, approximately 93% seen once. The J gene is TRBJ1-1, the V gene TRBV2; D is possibly TRBD1 (5 bases). The TCR comes from an adult with an advanced solid tumor such as melanoma, head and neck, liver or kidney cancer. Sequencing used CD4+ or CD8+ T cells sorted from blood, obtained in a trial of the OX40 agonist ivuxolimab. CDR3 in amino acids: CASRITRENTEAFF. CDR3 nucleotide sequence: TGTGCCAGCAGGATTACCAGGGAGAACACTGAAGCTTTCTTT. The full variable domain, with the rest looked up from reference TRBV2 and TRBJ1-1, is EPEVTQTPSHQVTQMGQEVILRCVPISNHLYFYWYRQILGQKVEFLVSFYNNEISEKSEIFDDQFSVERPDGSNFTLKIRSTKLEDSAMYFCASRITRENTEAFFGQGTRLTVV.